There are many counts of the clone carrying this T cell receptor (beta chain). The antigen is undetermined. The source of the sample is a study of T cell repertoires in cytomegalovirus infection. In the study overall: It was the public TCR beta signatures that indicated both CMV infection and matching HLA type. Study-level points and caveats: Within the response measured ex vivo, HLA-C-restricted CMV-specific TCR beta clonotypes were dominant. The cumulative frequency of public TCR beta families identified carriers of CMV plus the relevant HLA.

In TCRdb, the reads were re-called with MiXCR into one record per CDR3 protein. The sample consists of more than 140,000 distinct CDR3 sequences, approximately 5.9% of them appearing once. The CDR3 loop spans 12 amino acids. CDR1 is SGHTA and CDR2 is FQGNSA in the germline V gene. V was pared by 0 bases and J by 4 bases, with 2 bases between. The source of this sequence is a human donor in good health (CMV status not recorded). Some clones in this sample may be carry-over from other donors' samples. The specimen was PBMCs. V is TRBV7-2 and J is TRBJ2-3, with D uncertain. The CDR3 protein is CASSLAADTQYF. The CDR3, as DNA: TGTGCCAGCAGCTTAGCCGCAGATACGCAGTATTTT.